This TCR beta chain originates from a study of Ad26.COV2.S vaccination and SARS-CoV-2 variants. Study overall: Ad26.COV2.S was injected intramuscularly once or twice, 56 days apart.

Profiled with immunoSEQ multiplex PCR; TCRdb holds only in-frame clones, not every one. In the table there are 410,000 or so clones, approximately 92% of which are singletons. Comment on this clone: As yet, its antigen is unknown.

Study findings and constraints: Substantial response breadth was reportedly seen for spike-specific CD8+ and CD4+ T cells after vaccination.

Treatment: roughly 20 received Ad26.COV2.S at low or high dose, single or two shots; about 5 received placebo; per-sample allocation not given. Collection of the samples took place on day 63 after the first injection of vaccine or placebo. The sequence was obtained from a person aged 18-60 years who received the Ad26.COV2.S COVID-19 vaccine or a placebo. The sample consisted of peripheral blood, taken in a trial of Ad26.COV2.S vaccine versus placebo.

In DNA form, the CDR3 reads TGTGCCAGCAGCTTAGGAACTAGCGGGGTAAAACCCTACGAGCAGTACTTC. Protein sequence: CASSLGTSGVKPYEQYF. The J gene is TRBJ2-7, the V gene TRBV7-8, with TRBD2 matching 10 bases. Trimming at V came to 1 base and at J to 2 bases, leaving 8 bases not matched to a gene. The CDR3 consists of 17 residues. Per the germline V gene, CDR1 is SGHVS and CDR2 is FQNEAQ.